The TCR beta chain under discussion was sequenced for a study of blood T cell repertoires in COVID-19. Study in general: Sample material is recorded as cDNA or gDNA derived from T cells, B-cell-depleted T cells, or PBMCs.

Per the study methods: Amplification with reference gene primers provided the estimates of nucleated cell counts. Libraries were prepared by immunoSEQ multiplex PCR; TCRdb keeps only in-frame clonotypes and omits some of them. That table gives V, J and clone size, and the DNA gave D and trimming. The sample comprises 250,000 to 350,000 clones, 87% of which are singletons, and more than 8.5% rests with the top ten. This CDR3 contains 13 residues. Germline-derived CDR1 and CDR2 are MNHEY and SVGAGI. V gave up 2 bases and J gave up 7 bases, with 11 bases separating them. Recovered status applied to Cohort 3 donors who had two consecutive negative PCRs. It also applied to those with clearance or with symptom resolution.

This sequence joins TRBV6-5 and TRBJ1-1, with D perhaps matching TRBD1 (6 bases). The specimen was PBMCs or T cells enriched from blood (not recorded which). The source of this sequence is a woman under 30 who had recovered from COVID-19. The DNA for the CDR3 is TGTGCCAGCAGTTACGTGATACAGGGTGAAGCTTTCTTT. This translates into CASSYVIQGEAFF.